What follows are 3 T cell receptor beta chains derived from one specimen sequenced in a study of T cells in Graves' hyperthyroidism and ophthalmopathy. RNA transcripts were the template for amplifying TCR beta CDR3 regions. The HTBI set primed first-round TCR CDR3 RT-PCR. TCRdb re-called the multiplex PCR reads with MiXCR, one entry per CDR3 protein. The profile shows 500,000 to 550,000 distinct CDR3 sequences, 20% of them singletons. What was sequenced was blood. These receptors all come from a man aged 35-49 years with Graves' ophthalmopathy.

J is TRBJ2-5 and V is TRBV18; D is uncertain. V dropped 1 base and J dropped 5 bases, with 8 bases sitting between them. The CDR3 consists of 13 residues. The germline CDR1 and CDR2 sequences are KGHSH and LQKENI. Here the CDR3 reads CASSPRLMETQYF. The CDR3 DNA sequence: TGTGCCAGCTCACCACGCCTGATGGAGACCCAGTACTTC.

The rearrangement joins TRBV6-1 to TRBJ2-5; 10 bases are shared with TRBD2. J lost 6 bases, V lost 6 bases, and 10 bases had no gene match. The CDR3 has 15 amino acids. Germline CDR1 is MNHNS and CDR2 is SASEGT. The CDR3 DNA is TGTGCCAGCAGCCCCGTAGCGGGGGGCAGGCAGACCCAGTACTTC. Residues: CASSPVAGGRQTQYF.

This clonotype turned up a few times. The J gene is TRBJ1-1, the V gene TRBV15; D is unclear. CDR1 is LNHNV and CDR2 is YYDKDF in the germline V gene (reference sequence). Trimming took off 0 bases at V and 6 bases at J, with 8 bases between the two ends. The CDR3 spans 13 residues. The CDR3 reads CATSRDKRAEAFF. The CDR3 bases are TGTGCCACCAGCAGAGATAAGCGGGCTGAAGCTTTCTTT.